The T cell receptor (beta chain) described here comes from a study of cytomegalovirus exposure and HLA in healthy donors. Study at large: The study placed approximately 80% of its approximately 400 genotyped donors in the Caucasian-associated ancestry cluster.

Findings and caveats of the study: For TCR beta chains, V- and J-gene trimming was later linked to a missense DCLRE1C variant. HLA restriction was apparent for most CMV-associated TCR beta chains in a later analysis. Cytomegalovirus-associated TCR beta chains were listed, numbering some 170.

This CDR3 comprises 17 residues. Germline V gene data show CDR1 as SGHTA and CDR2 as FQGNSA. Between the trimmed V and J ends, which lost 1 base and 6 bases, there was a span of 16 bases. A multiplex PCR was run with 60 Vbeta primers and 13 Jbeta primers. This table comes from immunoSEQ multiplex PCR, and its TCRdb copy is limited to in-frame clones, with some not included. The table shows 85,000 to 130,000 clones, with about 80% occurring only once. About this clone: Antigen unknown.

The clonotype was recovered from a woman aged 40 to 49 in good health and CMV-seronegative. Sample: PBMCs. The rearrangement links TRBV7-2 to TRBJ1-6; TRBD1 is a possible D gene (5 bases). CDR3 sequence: CASSLDPRDRVNSPLHF. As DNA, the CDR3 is TGTGCCAGCAGCTTAGATCCCAGGGATCGAGTTAATTCACCCCTCCACTTT.